The 30 T cell receptor beta chains given below trace back to one sample, sequenced in a study of cytomegalovirus exposure and HLA in healthy donors. The study ran its PCR with 60 Vbeta and 13 Jbeta primers. The table came from immunoSEQ multiplex PCR; TCRdb's copy has only in-frame clones and leaves some out. Of 160,000 or so clones listed, 60% to 80% are singletons. The sequenced sample was PBMCs. The source of these receptors is a man between 18 and 29 years old in good health and CMV-seropositive.

The chain uses TRBV19 and TRBJ1-1; D not certain. CDR1 is LNHDA, CDR2 SQIVND, per germline (reference sequence). Trimming took off 6 bases at V and 7 bases at J, with 18 bases between the two ends. The CDR3 length is 14 residues. The CDR3 nucleotides are TGTGCCAGTAGGACATATACGACCGGGAGTGAAGCTTTCTTT. This encodes CASRTYTTGSEAFF.

The chain employs TRBV4-1 and TRBJ1-4, with 7 bases fitting TRBD1. Looked up from germline, CDR1 is MGHRA and CDR2 is YSYEKL. This CDR3 spans 18 amino acids. V shed 2 bases and J 5 bases; nucleotides not matched to a gene: 14. CDR3: CASSQTGTAMAGNEKLFF. The CDR3 nucleotides read TGCGCCAGCAGCCAAACCGGGACAGCTATGGCCGGCAATGAAAAACTGTTTTTT.

The chain carries TRBV7-2 and TRBJ1-3; D not resolved. Germline lookup yields CDR1 SGHTA and CDR2 FQGNSA. This CDR3 spans 15 amino acids. With 1 base removed from V and 0 bases from J, the gap between germline ends came to 7 bases. The CDR3 sequence: CASSLETGSGNTIYF. The CDR3 nucleotides read TGTGCCAGCAGCTTAGAGACTGGCTCTGGAAACACCATATATTTT.

This chain uses TRBV5-4 with TRBJ2-3, with a possible D match to TRBD2 (5 bases). Germline CDR1 SGHNT, CDR2 YYREEE (reference sequence). The ends were cut back, 6 bases at V and 1 base at J, with 24 bases in the middle. The CDR3 loop spans 18 amino acids. The CDR3 spells CASNLEGEEGAGTDTQYF. The DNA for the CDR3 is TGTGCCAGCAATCTAGAGGGTGAAGAGGGAGCCGGCACAGATACGCAGTATTTT.

CDR3 amino acids: CASSLGQGNNEKLFF. In DNA, the CDR3 is TGCGCCAGCAGCTTGGGACAGGGGAATAATGAAAAACTGTTTTTT. The rearrangement joins TRBV5-1 to TRBJ1-4; 8 bases agree with TRBD1. Germline assignment: CDR1 SGHRS and CDR2 YFSETQ. The CDR3 is made up of 15 amino acids. The V segment lost 0 bases and the J segment 4 bases; nucleotides outside the gene matches: 2.

V and J are TRBV18 and TRBJ1-4; D may be TRBD1 (6 bases). The CDR3 length is 13 residues. The V and J ends lost 3 bases and 8 bases respectively, with 10 bases between them. The germline V gene encodes CDR1 KGHSH and CDR2 LQKENI. CDR3 loop: CASSPRQGEKLFF. In DNA, the CDR3 is TGTGCCAGCTCACCTCGGCAGGGGGAAAAACTGTTTTTT.

As concerns this clone: The same CDR3 is also encoded by other DNA sequences in this sample. The genes are TRBV27 and TRBJ2-1; D remains ambiguous. V was trimmed by 3 bases and J by 8 bases, leaving 8 bases between them. CDR3 length: 12 amino acids. In germline, CDR1 is MNHEY, CDR2 SMNVEV (reference sequence). The CDR3 DNA reads TGTGCCAGCAGTTTGAGCCGCGATGAGCAGTTCTTC. This translates into CASSLSRDEQFF.

The V and J genes are TRBV7-2 and TRBJ2-3; 8 nucleotides match TRBD1. The V segment lost 5 bases and the J segment 0 bases; nucleotides outside the gene matches: 4. The CDR3 totals 15 residues. Germline lookup yields CDR1 SGHTA and CDR2 FQGNSA. The CDR3, as DNA: TGTGCCAGCAGCCGACAGGGGTTCAGCACAGATACGCAGTATTTT. As protein: CASSRQGFSTDTQYF.

The chain carries TRBV27 and TRBJ2-1, with 8 bases matching TRBD1. V shed 5 bases and J 7 bases; nucleotides not matched to a gene: 16. Germline CDR1 reads MNHEY; CDR2 reads SMNVEV (reference sequence). The CDR3 totals 17 residues. CDR3 sequence (DNA): TGTGCCAGCAGTGCCCATTATAGGACAGGGCAACGGAATGAGCAGTTCTTC. The encoded protein is CASSAHYRTGQRNEQFF.

The V gene is TRBV11-3, the J gene TRBJ2-1; 12 bases match TRBD1. There are 14 residues in the CDR3. Per germline, CDR1 SGHNT and CDR2 YENEEA. V trimming: 4 bases; J trimming: 8 bases; junction bases outside the gene matches: 3. CDR3 protein: CASSSGQGAHEQFF. The CDR3 region has the DNA TGTGCCAGCAGCTCGGGACAGGGGGCCCATGAGCAGTTCTTC.

This clone was picked up a small number of times. CDR3 coding DNA: TGTGCCAGCAGCCAAGATAGACCCGGGGTAGGTGAAAAACTGTTTTTT. It translates to CASSQDRPGVGEKLFF. The chain employs TRBV4-2 and TRBJ1-4; no clear D gene. Germline CDR1 LGHNA, CDR2 YNFKEQ. This CDR3 region has 16 residues. Trimming pared 0 bases from V and 7 bases from J, leaving 15 bases between.

The V and J genes are TRBV5-6 and TRBJ1-5, with D possibly TRBD1 on 6 matching bases. Trimming removed 3 bases from V and 5 bases from J, with 12 bases in between. This CDR3 is built from 14 residues. Germline values: CDR1 SGHDT, CDR2 YYEEEE. The CDR3 DNA reads as TGTGCCAGCAGCTCCGCGGGGGCAGATCAGCCCCAGCATTTT. It yields the protein CASSSAGADQPQHF.

This chain uses TRBV19 with TRBJ2-5; D is unresolved. V lost 2 bases to trimming and J lost 5 bases, with 15 bases between them. This CDR3 has 15 amino acids. Germline assignment: CDR1 LNHDA and CDR2 SQIVND (reference sequence). This CDR3 reads CASSIQFAVGETQYF. The CDR3 DNA sequence: TGTGCCAGTAGTATACAGTTCGCCGTCGGGGAGACCCAGTACTTC.

This clone was observed a handful of times. V is TRBV29-1 and J is TRBJ2-1; possibly TRBD2 for D (5 bases). This CDR3 comprises 12 residues. Trimming took 5 bases from V and 5 from J, leaving 10 bases between them. Germline lookup yields CDR1 SQVTM and CDR2 ANQGSEA. CDR3 coding DNA: TGCAGCGTTTCGGGGTGGGACAATGAGCAGTTCTTC. Amino acids: CSVSGWDNEQFF.

The chain employs TRBV29-1 and TRBJ2-5, with 9 bases identical to TRBD2. Trimming removed 7 bases from V and 9 bases from J; junction bases left unmatched: 18. This CDR3 region has 15 residues. Germline lookup yields CDR1 SQVTM and CDR2 ANQGSEA. Here the CDR3 reads CSALGREGPASAQYF. The CDR3 region has the DNA TGCAGCGCTCTGGGGCGGGAGGGCCCGGCTTCGGCCCAGTACTTC. Combining the CDR3 with reference TRBV29-1 and TRBJ2-5 gives the whole variable domain SAVISQKPSRDICQRGTSLTIQCQVDSQVTMMFWYRQQPGQSLTLIATANQGSEATYESGFVIDKFPISRPNLTFSTLTVSNMSPEDSSIYLCSALGREGPASAQYFGPGTRLLVL.

CDR3 nucleotide sequence: TGTGCCAGCAGCTTGGGGGTAGCGGGAGCCTACAATGAGCAGTTCTTC. Translation: CASSLGVAGAYNEQFF. This chain uses TRBV5-8 with TRBJ2-1, with 9 bases identical to TRBD2. J gave up 2 bases and V 0 bases, and 3 bases lay outside the gene matches. The CDR3 has 16 residues. CDR1 SGHTS and CDR2 YDEGEE come from the germline V gene.

CDR3 nucleotide sequence: TGTGCCAGCATTCGAAGGGACAGGCGCTATGGCTACACCTTC. This sequence encodes CASIRRDRRYGYTF. The rearrangement uses TRBV2 and TRBJ1-2, with 8 nucleotides matching TRBD1. Germline V gene lookup returns CDR1 SNHLY and CDR2 FYNNEI. The CDR3 is made up of 14 amino acids. The V and J ends lost 7 bases and 4 bases, in that order; junction bases with no gene match: 8.

The V call is TRBV10-3, the J call TRBJ2-7; 8 bases line up with TRBD1. The CDR3 length is 14 residues. J lost 7 bases, V lost 2 bases, and 7 bases had no gene match. The germline CDR1 and CDR2 sequences are ENHRY and SYGVKD. Here the CDR3 reads CAISETQGALEQYV. Written as DNA, the CDR3 is TGTGCCATCAGTGAGACCCAGGGGGCCTTGGAGCAGTACGTC.

The chain employs TRBV27 and TRBJ2-6; possibly TRBD1 for D (5 bases). Per germline, CDR1 MNHEY and CDR2 SMNVEV (reference sequence). This CDR3 has 20 residues. V was shortened by 2 bases and J by 0 bases, with 20 bases between the two germline ends. Written as DNA, the CDR3 is TGTGCCAGCAGTTTAGCCCTCCTAGGGGCGAAGAGCTCTGGGGCCAACGTCCTGACTTTC. Protein sequence: CASSLALLGAKSSGANVLTF. The full variable domain, rest sourced from reference TRBV27 and TRBJ2-6, is EAQVTQNPRYLITVTGKKLTVTCSQNMNHEYMSWYRQDPGLGLRQIYYSMNVEVTDKGDVPEGYKVSRKEKRNFPLILESPSPNQTSLYFCASSLALLGAKSSGANVLTFGAGSRLTVL.

The J gene is TRBJ1-2, the V gene TRBV27, with TRBD1 identical over 8 bases. Germline assignment: CDR1 MNHEY and CDR2 SMNVEV (reference sequence). The V gene end was trimmed by 3 bases and the J gene end by 5 bases; junction bases not matched to a gene: 2. The CDR3 is 13 residues long. CDR3: CASSLDRAYGYTF. CDR3 sequence (DNA): TGTGCCAGCAGTTTGGACAGGGCTTATGGCTACACCTTC.

This chain uses TRBV30 with TRBJ1-1, with D uncertain. Between the trimmed V and J ends, which lost 1 base and 3 bases, there was a span of 3 bases. Germline CDR1 is GTSNPN and CDR2 is SVGIG (reference sequence). The CDR3 loop spans 11 amino acids. The CDR3 spells CAWSADTEAFF. CDR3 sequence (DNA): TGTGCCTGGAGTGCGGACACTGAAGCTTTCTTT.

This chain connects TRBV7-6 to TRBJ1-5, with 7 bases fitting TRBD1. The CDR3 sequence is 14 residues long. Trimming removed 1 base from V and 5 bases from J; junction bases left unmatched: 2. Per germline, CDR1 SGHVS and CDR2 FNYEAQ. The CDR3 region has the DNA TGTGCCAGCAGCTTAGGCAGGGGGGATCAGCCCCAGCATTTT. This gives the protein CASSLGRGDQPQHF.

The genes are TRBV6-1 and TRBJ2-7; tentative D call: TRBD2 (7 bases). The CDR3 totals 14 residues. Trimming left V 6 bases short and J 3 bases short, with 15 bases between. From germline, CDR1 is MNHNS and CDR2 SASEGT. The chain's CDR3 is CASSLGGDRYEQYV. CDR3 DNA sequence: TGTGCCAGCAGCCTAGGGGGGGATCGCTACGAGCAGTACGTC.

This clone was seen a few times. J is TRBJ1-1 and V is TRBV5-1; TRBD1 is a possible D gene (5 bases). Looked up from germline, CDR1 is SGHRS and CDR2 is YFSETQ. The CDR3 consists of 13 residues. Trimming took off 2 bases at V and 3 bases at J, with 8 bases between the two ends. CDR3 protein: CASSFDRDTEAFF. In nucleotides, the CDR3 is TGCGCCAGCAGCTTCGACAGAGACACTGAAGCTTTCTTT.

The rearrangement joins TRBV11-1 to TRBJ1-6, with 8 bases aligning to TRBD1. J gave up 7 bases and V 5 bases, and 7 bases lay outside the gene matches. Looked up from germline, CDR1 is SGHAT and CDR2 is FQDESV (reference sequence). This CDR3 has 15 amino acids. The CDR3 DNA is TGTGCCAGCAGCCCCCGACAGGGGATGAATTCACCCCTCCACTTT. Protein sequence: CASSPRQGMNSPLHF.

The V call is TRBV6-4, the J call TRBJ1-1; D not certain. The germline V gene has CDR1 MRHNA and CDR2 SNTAGT. V shed 6 bases and J shed 5 bases, with 13 bases lying between them. The CDR3 spans 13 residues. DNA for the CDR3: TGTGCCAGCAGCTCGGAGAGCGGTACTGAAGCTTTCTTT. It translates to CASSSESGTEAFF.

The chain employs TRBV18 and TRBJ2-1; D might be TRBD1 (6 bases). Germline-derived CDR1 and CDR2 are KGHSH and LQKENI. The CDR3 has 16 residues. V was trimmed by 6 bases and J by 4 bases, leaving 19 bases between them. CDR3: CASSLRQVDRYNEQFF. Here the CDR3 DNA reads TGTGCCAGCTCGCTACGACAGGTCGACAGGTACAATGAGCAGTTCTTC.

The chain has TRBV11-2 and TRBJ1-3, with D possibly TRBD1 on 6 matching bases. In germline, CDR1 is SGHAT, CDR2 FQNNGV. The CDR3 loop spans 15 amino acids. V dropped 4 bases and J dropped 8 bases, with 18 bases sitting between them. CDR3 in DNA: TGTGCCAGCAGCTCACAGGGTAGGAGCGGGGACACCATATATTTT. Its protein is CASSSQGRSGDTIYF.

The chain employs TRBV6-9 and TRBJ2-7; possibly TRBD1 for D (6 bases). Germline-derived CDR1 and CDR2 are MNHGY and SVAAGI. Deletions cut 3 bases from V and 7 bases from J, with 34 bases between. The CDR3 sequence is 20 residues long. CDR3 DNA: TGTGCCAGCAGTTACCCCCGGGACAACAAACTTCCCCCGCTCCTACGAGAGCAGTACGTC. It specifies CASSYPRDNKLPPLLREQYV.

The chain is built from TRBV6-1 and TRBJ1-3; 9 nucleotides align to TRBD1. The germline gives CDR1 MNHNS, CDR2 SASEGT. V was pared by 6 bases and J by 4 bases, with 4 bases of the junction left unmatched. This CDR3 has 14 residues. In DNA form, the CDR3 reads TGTGCCAGCAGCCCCGGGACAGGGGGAAACACCATATATTTT. This gives the protein CASSPGTGGNTIYF.